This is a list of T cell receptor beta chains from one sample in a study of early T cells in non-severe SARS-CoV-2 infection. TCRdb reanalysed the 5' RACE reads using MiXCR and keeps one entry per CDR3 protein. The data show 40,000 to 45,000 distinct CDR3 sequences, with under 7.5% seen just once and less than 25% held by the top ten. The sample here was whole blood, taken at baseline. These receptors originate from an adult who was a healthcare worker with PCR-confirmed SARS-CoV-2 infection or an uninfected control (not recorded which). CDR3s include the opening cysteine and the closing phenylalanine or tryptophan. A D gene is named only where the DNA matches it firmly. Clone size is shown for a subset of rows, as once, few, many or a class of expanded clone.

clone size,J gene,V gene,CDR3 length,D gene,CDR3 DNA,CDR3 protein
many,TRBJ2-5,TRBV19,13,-,TGTGCCGCCAGGGGTCGCGGTCAAGAGACCCAGTACTTC,CAARGRGQETQYF
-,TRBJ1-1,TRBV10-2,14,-,TGCGCCAGCAAGGGATCGAGCCCGGGCACTGAAGCTTTCTTT,CASKGSSPGTEAFF
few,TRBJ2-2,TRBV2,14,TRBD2,TGTGCCAGCAAGCGGGGGGCAAACACCGGGGAGCTGTTTTTT,CASKRGANTGELFF
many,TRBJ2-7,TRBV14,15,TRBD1,TGTGCCAGCAGCCAAGATGCGACAGGGCCCTACGAGCAGTACTTC,CASSQDATGPYEQYF
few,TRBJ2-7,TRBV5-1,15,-,TGCGCCAGCAGCCCCATCGGGACGGCCTCCTACGAGCAGTACTTC,CASSPIGTASYEQYF
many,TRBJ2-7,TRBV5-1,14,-,TGCGCCAGCAGCTTACCAGGGGTCAAGGACGAGCAGTACTTC,CASSLPGVKDEQYF
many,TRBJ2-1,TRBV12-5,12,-,TGTGCTAGTGGTTTCAATTACAATGAGCAGTTCTTC,CASGFNYNEQFF
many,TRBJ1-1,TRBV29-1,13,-,TGCAGCGTTGAGAGCGGCCGAGGGGAGGAAGCTTTCTTT,CSVESGRGEEAFF
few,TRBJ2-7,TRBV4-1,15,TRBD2,TGCGCCAGCAGCCAAGGCAGCGGGGGGACTTACGAGCAGTACTTC,CASSQGSGGTYEQYF
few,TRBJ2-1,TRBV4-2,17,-,TGTGCCAGCAGCACCACAGGACGGATAAGCTCCTACAATGAGCAGTTCTTC,CASSTTGRISSYNEQFF
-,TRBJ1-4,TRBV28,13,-,TGTGCCAGCAACACCAACCCCAGGGAAAAACTGTTTTTT,CASNTNPREKLFF
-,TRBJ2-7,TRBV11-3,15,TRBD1,TGTGCCAGCAGTTCCGGGACAGCCAGACCCTACGAGCAGTACTTC,CASSSGTARPYEQYF
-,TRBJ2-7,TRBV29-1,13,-,TGCAGCGTTGGCTCAGGGCAAAGGTACGAGCAGTACTTC,CSVGSGQRYEQYF
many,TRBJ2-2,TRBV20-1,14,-,TGCAGTGCTAGAAGCCAGGGAGCGGCCGGGGAGCTGTTTTTT,CSARSQGAAGELFF
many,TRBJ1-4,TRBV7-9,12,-,TGTGCCAGCAGCTCGCTTAACGAAAAACTGTTTTTT,CASSSLNEKLFF
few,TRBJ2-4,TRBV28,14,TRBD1,TGTGCCAGCCCAGGGGGTCTAGCCAAAAACATTCAGTACTTC,CASPGGLAKNIQYF
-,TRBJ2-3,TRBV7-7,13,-,TGTGCTAGCAGCTTAAGCTACACAGATACGCAGTATTTT,CASSLSYTDTQYF
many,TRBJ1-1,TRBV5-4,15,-,TGTGCCAGCAGCCCACGGTCCCCCTCGAACACTGAAGCTTTCTTT,CASSPRSPSNTEAFF
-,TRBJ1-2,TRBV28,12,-,TGTGCCAGCAATCTTGTTCCCTATGGCTACACCTTC,CASNLVPYGYTF
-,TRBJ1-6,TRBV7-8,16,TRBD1,TGTGCCAGCAGACAGACAGGGGGCGCAGGGAATTCACCCCTCCACTTT,CASRQTGGAGNSPLHF
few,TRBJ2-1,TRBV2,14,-,TGTGCCAGCAGCAGAGCGGCCTCCTACAATGAGCAGTTCTTC,CASSRAASYNEQFF
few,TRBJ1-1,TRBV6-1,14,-,TGTGCCAGCAGTGTCGGGGGAAGGGGGACTGAAGCTTTCTTT,CASSVGGRGTEAFF
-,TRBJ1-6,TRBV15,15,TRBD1,TGTGCCACCAGCAGAGCTGGGACAGCTAATTCACCCCTCCACTTT,CATSRAGTANSPLHF
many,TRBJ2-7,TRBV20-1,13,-,TGCAGTGCTAGGACAGGTAACTCCTACGAGCAGTACTTC,CSARTGNSYEQYF
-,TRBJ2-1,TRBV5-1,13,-,TGCGCCAGCAGTGGCAGGATAGACAATGAGCAGTTCTTC,CASSGRIDNEQFF
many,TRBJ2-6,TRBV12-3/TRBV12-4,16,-,TGTGCCAGCAGTTCGGACCGCTTCACTGGGGCCAACGTCCTGACTTTC,CASSSDRFTGANVLTF
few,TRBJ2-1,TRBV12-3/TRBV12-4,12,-,TGTGCCAGCTCCCTTCGTTACAATGAGCAGTTCTTC,CASSLRYNEQFF